Listed here are 18 T cell receptor beta chains from one sample, sequenced in a study of T cell repertoires in cytomegalovirus infection. Each CDR3 protein gets one entry after TCRdb re-called the reads with MiXCR. Among around 530,000 distinct CDR3 sequences, around 27% were seen once, and the ten largest hold 13%. Sequencing was performed on PBMCs. These receptors came from a human donor in good health (CMV status not recorded). Some clones in this sample may be carry-over from other donors' samples.

This clonotype has a handful of counts. The chain joins TRBV18 to TRBJ1-2, with a weak D call TRBD1 (5 bases). This CDR3 is built from 13 residues. Trimming cost V 3 bases and J 4 bases, with 9 bases left between them. Per the germline V gene, CDR1 is KGHSH and CDR2 is LQKENI. For the CDR3, the DNA is TGTGCCAGCTCACCGGCCGACAGCTATGGCTACACCTTC. The encoded protein is CASSPADSYGYTF.

The chain joins TRBV6-6 to TRBJ2-3; D may be TRBD2 (6 bases). Trimming shortened V by 0 bases and J by 2 bases, and 9 bases separated the two germline ends. The CDR3 is 15 amino acids. Looked up from germline, CDR1 is MNHNY and CDR2 is SVGAGI (reference sequence). The chain's CDR3 is CASSYSSGFTDTQYF. In DNA, the CDR3 is TGTGCCAGCAGTTACTCTAGCGGTTTCACAGATACGCAGTATTTT.

In its sample, this clonotype was seen a few times. The V and J genes are TRBV6-6 and TRBJ1-1; maybe TRBD1 (6 bases). The germline V and J ends were trimmed by 2 bases and 10 bases, with 17 bases remaining between them. In germline, CDR1 is MNHNY, CDR2 SVGAGI (reference sequence). The CDR3 totals 14 residues. CDR3 sequence: CASSYTLQQGPAFF. The CDR3 DNA reads as TGTGCCAGCAGTTACACGTTACAACAGGGCCCAGCTTTCTTT.

Here the CDR3 reads CSAGVFKADTQYF. Here the CDR3 DNA reads TGCAGTGCTGGAGTCTTCAAGGCAGATACGCAGTATTTT. The chain links TRBV20-1 to TRBJ2-3; D remains ambiguous. The V and J ends lost 5 bases and 4 bases respectively, with 13 bases between them. Germline CDR1 is DFQATT and CDR2 is SNEGSKA (reference sequence). The CDR3 is 13 amino acids.

This clonotype was found many times. The rearrangement uses TRBV7-8 and TRBJ1-6; no clear D. The V gene lost 1 base and the J gene lost 10 bases, with 11 bases spanning the gap. The CDR3 length is 14 residues. Germline V gene sequence: CDR1 SGHVS, CDR2 FQNEAQ. The CDR3 DNA is TGTGCCAGCAGCTTAGGTGATTCGGTATCACCCCTCCACTTT. It specifies CASSLGDSVSPLHF. The full variable domain, its missing parts supplied by reference TRBV7-8 and TRBJ1-6, is GAGVSQSPRYKVAKRGQDVALRCDPISGHVSLFWYQQALGQGPEFLTYFQNEAQLDKSGLPSDRFFAERPEGSVSTLKIQRTQQEDSAVYLCASSLGDSVSPLHFGNGTRLTVT.

This clonotype has a handful of counts. The J gene is TRBJ2-6, the V gene TRBV6-6; D might be TRBD1 or TRBD2, each matching 6 bases. The CDR3 has 19 residues. V was shortened by 0 bases and J by 2 bases, with 17 bases between the two germline ends. The germline V gene has CDR1 MNHNY and CDR2 SVGAGI (reference sequence). The CDR3 bases are TGTGCCAGCAGTTACTCGATGGGGGGCTGGATGGCTGGGGCCAACGTCCTGACTTTC. It is translated as CASSYSMGGWMAGANVLTF.

The chain joins TRBV20-1 to TRBJ2-7; TRBD1 matches 8 bases. CDR1 is DFQATT and CDR2 is SNEGSKA in the germline V gene (reference sequence). The V gene end was trimmed by 0 bases and the J gene end by 1 base; junction bases not matched to a gene: 5. The CDR3 has 15 amino acids. The CDR3 DNA follows: TGCAGTGCTAGAGATCCCCGACAGGGGTCCTACGAGCAGTACTTC. Translating it yields CSARDPRQGSYEQYF.

This chain uses TRBV4-1 with TRBJ2-1; D unresolved. The CDR3 is made up of 14 amino acids. V was trimmed by 1 base and J by 5 bases, leaving 9 bases between them. In germline, CDR1 is MGHRA, CDR2 YSYEKL. The CDR3 nucleotides read TGCGCCAGCAGCCAAGGGAGAGTGGACAATGAGCAGTTCTTC. Translating gives CASSQGRVDNEQFF.

This clonotype has only one observation. The chain combines TRBV11-3 with TRBJ2-2, with 9 positions matching TRBD1. Germline assignment: CDR1 SGHNT and CDR2 YENEEA. This CDR3 contains 16 residues. After removal of 1 base from V and 7 bases from J, the junction contained 7 bases not matched to a gene. For the CDR3, the DNA is TGTGCCAGCAGCTTAGCGGGACAGGGCATTGGCGGGGAGCTGTTTTTT. Encoded protein: CASSLAGQGIGGELFF. The variable domain in full, with the rest retrieved from reference TRBV11-3 and TRBJ2-2, is EAGVVQSPRYKIIEKKQPVAFWCNPISGHNTLYWYLQNLGQGPELLIRYENEEAVDDSQLPKDRFSAERLKGVDSTLKIQPAELGDSAVYLCASSLAGQGIGGELFFGEGSRLTVL.

This clonotype was counted a few times. The rearrangement uses TRBV11-2 and TRBJ2-3; D not resolved. Trimming took 8 bases from V and 5 from J, leaving 17 bases between them. The CDR3 has 14 amino acids. Germline CDR1 reads SGHAT; CDR2 reads FQNNGV. CDR3 loop: CASSEEAVGDTQYF. The CDR3 DNA reads as TGTGCCAGCTCTGAAGAAGCCGTGGGAGATACGCAGTATTTT.

This clonotype was seen only a few times. The chain is built from TRBV20-1 and TRBJ1-1; weak D call: TRBD1 (5 bases). Looked up from germline, CDR1 is DFQATT and CDR2 is SNEGSKA (reference sequence). CDR3 length: 14 residues. V shed 3 bases and J shed 3 bases, with 14 bases lying between them. The CDR3 region is CSASVGARDTEAFF. The CDR3 DNA follows: TGCAGTGCTAGTGTAGGGGCTCGGGACACTGAAGCTTTCTTT.

The chain has TRBV20-1 and TRBJ1-2, with 7 bases lining up with TRBD1. The CDR3 contains 14 residues. Trimming cost V 3 bases and J 8 bases; bases outside gene matches: 12. CDR1 is DFQATT and CDR2 is SNEGSKA in the germline V gene (reference sequence). CDR3 in amino acids: CSASPIQGRDGYTF. CDR3 coding DNA: TGCAGTGCTAGCCCCATACAGGGGCGGGACGGCTACACCTTC.

The V and J genes are TRBV5-4 and TRBJ2-3; no clear D. The germline CDR1 and CDR2 sequences are SGHNT and YYREEE (reference sequence). The V gene lost 4 bases and the J gene lost 0 bases, with 9 bases spanning the gap. The CDR3 runs to 14 residues. The DNA for the CDR3 is TGTGCCAGCAGCGAAACGACTAGCACAGATACGCAGTATTTT. This translates into CASSETTSTDTQYF.

This clonotype has a single count. J is TRBJ2-3 and V is TRBV27; 10 nucleotides line up with TRBD2. Germline V gene lookup returns CDR1 MNHEY and CDR2 SMNVEV (reference sequence). This CDR3 contains 17 residues. J gave up 2 bases and V 1 base, and 6 bases lay outside the gene matches. CDR3 residues: CASSLLPLAGFTDTQYF. The CDR3 DNA sequence: TGTGCCAGCAGTTTATTACCACTAGCGGGATTCACAGATACGCAGTATTTT.

This clonotype has ten or more counts. This chain joins TRBV7-2 and TRBJ2-1; TRBD2 is a possible D gene (6 bases). Per the germline V gene, CDR1 is SGHTA and CDR2 is FQGNSA. There are 17 residues in the CDR3. Trimming pared 1 base from V and 2 bases from J, leaving 15 bases between. CDR3 in DNA: TGTGCCAGCAGCTTAGACAACCTCGCGGGACCCTACAATGAGCAGTTCTTC. Translating it yields CASSLDNLAGPYNEQFF.

This clonotype was picked up a small number of times. The V gene is TRBV6-2 or TRBV6-3, the J gene TRBJ1-5; 7 bases align to TRBD1. The V gene end was trimmed by 4 bases and the J gene end by 6 bases; junction bases not matched to a gene: 6. CDR1 is MNHEY, CDR2 SVGEGT, per germline. This CDR3 has 14 residues. This CDR3 is CASSFSGGIQPQHF. CDR3 bases: TGTGCCAGCAGTTTCTCAGGGGGAATTCAGCCCCAGCATTTT.

This clonotype appeared a few times. The chain joins TRBV11-2 to TRBJ1-4, with 7 bases identical to TRBD1. The germline CDR1 and CDR2 sequences are SGHAT and FQNNGV. The V and J ends lost 0 bases and 4 bases, in that order; junction bases with no gene match: 5. The CDR3 is 16 residues long. CDR3 loop: CASSLETGRVNEKLFF. The CDR3 DNA reads as TGTGCCAGCAGCTTAGAGACAGGGCGCGTTAATGAAAAACTGTTTTTT. The full variable domain, completed using reference TRBV11-2 and TRBJ1-4, is EAGVAQSPRYKIIEKRQSVAFWCNPISGHATLYWYQQILGQGPKLLIQFQNNGVVDDSQLPKDRFSAERLKGVDSTLKIQPAKLEDSAVYLCASSLETGRVNEKLFFGSGTQLSVL.

This clonotype was seen more than once but under ten times. The chain joins TRBV20-1 to TRBJ2-3, with 11 bases aligning to TRBD2. The CDR3 spans 13 residues. With V trimmed by 5 bases and J by 9 bases, 7 bases remained unmatched. Per germline, CDR1 DFQATT and CDR2 SNEGSKA (reference sequence). DNA of the CDR3: TGCAGTGCTCCCGGGACTAGCGGCGAGACGCAGTATTTT. It translates to CSAPGTSGETQYF.